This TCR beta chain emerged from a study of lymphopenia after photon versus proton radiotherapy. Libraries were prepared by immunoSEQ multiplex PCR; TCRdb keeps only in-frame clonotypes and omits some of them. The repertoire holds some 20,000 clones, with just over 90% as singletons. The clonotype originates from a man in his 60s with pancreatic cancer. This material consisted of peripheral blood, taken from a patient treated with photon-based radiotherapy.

The CDR3 DNA is TGTGCCATCAGCCCCGCGGGGGACTTTGGGGAGACCCAGTACTTC. Translation gives CAISPAGDFGETQYF. V is TRBV10-3 and J is TRBJ2-5; 7 positions agree with TRBD2. This CDR3 has 15 residues. The germline CDR1 and CDR2 sequences are ENHRY and SYGVKD. The trim removed 6 bases at V and 5 bases at J, leaving 12 bases unmatched.